A single T cell receptor beta chain is shown here with its context. The data were taken from a study of control samples from healthy donors and cancer patients. This table comes from immunoSEQ multiplex PCR, and its TCRdb copy is limited to in-frame clones, with some not included. Counted here are some 140,000 clones, roughly nine tenths occurring once; the ten biggest clones make up around 10%. CDR1 is MNHEY and CDR2 is SVGAGI in the germline V gene. CDR3 size: 14 residues. The ends were cut back, 0 bases at V and 5 bases at J, with 10 bases in the middle. Sample: blood. The V gene is TRBV6-5, the J gene TRBJ2-5; possibly TRBD1 for D (5 bases). This sequence was found in a woman in her 30s in good health. CDR3 nucleotides: TGTGCCAGCAGTTACTCCAGGGTCTGGGAGACCCAGTACTTC. Translating it yields CASSYSRVWETQYF.